This T cell receptor (beta chain) was captured by sequencing in a study of T cells after yellow fever vaccination (dated by TCRdb to between 2017 and 2020). A note on the overall study: The SMART-Seq v4 Ultra Low Input RNA kit was used to prepare libraries from fractions with low cell numbers. To follow T-cell clones before and after both primary and booster YFV17D yellow fever vaccination, bulk TCR alpha and beta repertoires underwent longitudinal sequencing. Two healthy male donors, one aged 18 to 30 and one aged 30 to 40 years, made up the cohort. Blood was collected at multiple timepoints before and after primary and secondary immunization, and bulk PBMC replicates and cell subsets were isolated. Broader findings and caveats from the paper: The secondary T-cell response was weaker than the primary response but faster, peaking on day 5 instead of day 15. Computational filtering was required because FACS-sorted repertoires could contain abundant contaminating clonotypes from the bulk population. A small fraction of clonotypes showed up in both the CD4 and CD8 compartments, probably as a result of convergent recombination. Because the study included only two donors, the extent to which the findings can be generalized is limited. Most clones expanded after primary vaccination (almost 97% of CD4 and roughly 91% of CD8) were re-detected after the booster, suggesting that broad memory maintenance occurred.

TCR cDNA was made using 5'RACE template switching, a step that added a universal primer site and unique molecular identifiers. Priming of cDNA synthesis was performed from both the TCR alpha and TCR beta constant segments. Libraries were amplified in two PCR steps, with sample barcodes and sequencing adapters added in the second step. Sequencing of the libraries was done on either Illumina HiSeq 2500 (2x100 bp) or NovaSeq (2x150 bp). The study's own analysis went as follows. MIGEC was used to demultiplex reads and collapse the reads into UMI consensus sequences, and MiXCR was used for V(D)J alignment. Vaccine-responding clonotypes were identified with edgeR using replicate PBMC samples, with FDR below 0.01 and a log2 fold change above 5 up to day 15 being required. Each bulk clonotype was labeled CD4 or CD8 based on which sequenced repertoire, CD4 or CD8, contained the clonotype at higher abundance. TCRdb passed the public sequencing reads through fastp at Q25 and MiXCR, retaining productive beta sequences. Each entry merges the rows of one CDR3 protein and shows their most common DNA and genes. For this entry, the V and J calls and clone size follow TCRdb and not the study's own pipeline. The sample table shows over 150,000 distinct CDR3 sequences, and 6.2% are seen once. In total, the top ten clones hold just under 3% of the sample.

The treatment or condition label here, explained by the study, means: live attenuated yellow fever vaccine strain. PBMCs were isolated from peripheral blood using a standard Ficoll-Paque protocol. CD4 and CD8 T-cell fractions were isolated with Dynabeads CD4 and CD8 positive selection kits. TriZol was used to extract RNA from bulk PBMCs, CD4 and CD8 fractions, and dextramer-positive and dextramer-negative fractions. The CDR3 spans 16 residues, from the cysteine through the phenylalanine. The CDR3 DNA has 48 bases and is translated from base 1. Trimming removed 9 bases from V and 1 base from J, leaving 20 bases between the germline ends. CDR1 and CDR2, looked up from the germline V gene, are ENHRY and SYGVKD. At least ten counts were recorded for this clonotype. The clone's antigen remains unknown. Base qualities were left out, and no much larger clone turns up one base away.

The TCR originated in a man younger than 30 who received the YFV17D yellow fever vaccine. The chain couples TRBV10-3 to TRBJ2-3; TRBD2 is possibly the D segment (7 matching bases). The sample was CD4+ T cells sorted from PBMCs, taken on the day of the first yellow fever vaccination. The bases read TGTGCCATGGGGGGCCAAGCGGGGCGACGCACAGATACGCAGTATTTT. Its translation is CAMGGQAGRRTDTQYF.